These 21 T cell receptor beta chains originate from one sample sequenced in a study of T cell changes during pregnancy in multiple sclerosis. Measured with immunoSEQ multiplex PCR; TCRdb has only the in-frame clones, and not every one. Among 90,000 to 95,000 clones, 80% to 95% were seen once, and the ten largest hold about 0.95%. Sequencing used peripheral blood, obtained before pregnancy. The receptors shown here come from a female donor with multiple sclerosis, enrolled in a pregnancy study.

The gene calls are TRBV6-6 and TRBJ1-1; maybe TRBD1 (5 bases). CDR1 and CDR2 (germline): MNHNY, SVGAGI (reference sequence). The V gene lost 8 bases and the J gene lost 0 bases, with 13 bases spanning the gap. The length of the CDR3 is 14 residues. Here the CDR3 reads CASARTTLNTEAFF. The CDR3 DNA reads TGTGCCAGCGCCAGGACAACTTTGAACACTGAAGCTTTCTTT.

This clone was recorded once. This rearrangement joins TRBV2 to TRBJ2-4, with D perhaps matching TRBD2 (5 bases). The germline CDR1 and CDR2 sequences are SNHLY and FYNNEI. The CDR3 runs 13 residues. The germline V and J ends were trimmed by 6 bases and 5 bases, with 11 bases remaining between them. The CDR3 DNA reads as TGTGCCAGCAGGGGCGGACTGGAAAACATTCAGTACTTC. Protein product: CASRGGLENIQYF.

This clone showed up just a few times. The chain recombines TRBV4-1 with TRBJ1-6; TRBD1 might be the D (6 bases). V gave up 0 bases and J gave up 8 bases, with 11 bases separating them. CDR1 and CDR2 from the germline V gene are MGHRA and YSYEKL. The CDR3 loop spans 15 amino acids. In nucleotides, the CDR3 is TGCGCCAGCAGCCAAGATGCAGGGGAGTATTCACCCCTCCACTTT. It yields the protein CASSQDAGEYSPLHF.

The chain links TRBV12-5 to TRBJ2-2; TRBD1 matches at 10 bases. CDR1 is LGHNT and CDR2 is FRNRAP in the germline V gene. J lost 8 bases, V lost 6 bases, and 12 bases had no gene match. This CDR3 spans 16 amino acids. The CDR3 is CASGVPGTGVSGELFF. In nucleotides, the CDR3 is TGTGCTAGTGGGGTACCCGGGACAGGGGTTTCAGGGGAGCTGTTTTTT.

The V call is TRBV2, the J call TRBJ1-5; a weak D match, TRBD1 (6 bases). CDR3 size: 15 residues. Germline CDR1 is SNHLY and CDR2 is FYNNEI. Between the trimmed V and J ends, which lost 1 base and 7 bases, there was a span of 14 bases. CDR3 in amino acids: CASSEETGSWQPQHF. The CDR3 bases are TGTGCCAGCAGTGAAGAGACAGGTTCATGGCAGCCCCAGCATTTT.

This sequence joins TRBV12-5 and TRBJ2-7, with 8 bases aligning to TRBD1. Trimming removed 0 bases from V and 4 bases from J; junction bases left unmatched: 8. This CDR3 has 16 residues. Germline CDR1 and CDR2: LGHNT and FRNRAP. The CDR3 loop is CASGLVVTGGSYEQYF. CDR3 nucleotides: TGTGCTAGTGGTTTGGTAGTAACAGGGGGATCTTACGAGCAGTACTTC. Drawing the rest from reference TRBV12-5 and TRBJ2-7, the complete variable domain is DARVTQTPRHKVTEMGQEVTMRCQPILGHNTVFWYRQTMMQGLELLAYFRNRAPLDDSGMPKDRFSAEMPDATLATLKIQPSEPRDSAVYFCASGLVVTGGSYEQYFGPGTRLTVT.

J is TRBJ1-6 and V is TRBV6-6; tentatively, D is TRBD1 (6 bases). CDR1 MNHNY and CDR2 SVGAGI come from the germline V gene (reference sequence). There are 15 residues in the CDR3. The V and J ends lost 0 bases and 7 bases respectively, with 10 bases between them. The CDR3 sequence: CASSYSAGQNSPLHF. The CDR3 DNA follows: TGTGCCAGCAGTTACTCGGCAGGACAGAATTCACCCCTCCACTTT.

The chain is built from TRBV5-8 and TRBJ2-3, with a weak D call TRBD1 (6 bases). The V end was cut by 5 bases, the J end by 1 base, with 14 bases between. Germline V gene lookup returns CDR1 SGHTS and CDR2 YDEGEE. This CDR3 has 15 amino acids. For the CDR3, the DNA is TGTGCCAGCAGTCTGGGGCAGGGGCGCACAGATACGCAGTATTTT. Its protein product is CASSLGQGRTDTQYF.

This sequence joins TRBV2 and TRBJ1-2; D is unresolved. CDR1 is SNHLY, CDR2 FYNNEI, per germline. The V end lost 1 base, the J end lost 4 bases, and 10 bases lay between the germline ends. The CDR3 runs to 14 residues. For the CDR3, the DNA is TGTGCCAGCAGTGAAGTCCGGGTGGGCTATGGCTACACCTTC. It is translated as CASSEVRVGYGYTF. Supplemented by reference TRBV2 and TRBJ1-2, the full variable domain reads EPEVTQTPSHQVTQMGQEVILRCVPISNHLYFYWYRQILGQKVEFLVSFYNNEISEKSEIFDDQFSVERPDGSNFTLKIRSTKLEDSAMYFCASSEVRVGYGYTFGSGTRLTVV.

The table lists this clone with a few counts. The chain carries TRBV4-2 and TRBJ1-2, with D perhaps matching TRBD1 (6 bases). The CDR3 totals 14 residues. The germline V gene has CDR1 LGHNA and CDR2 YNFKEQ. Trimming removed 0 bases at V and 4 bases at J, with 9 bases between. Here the CDR3 reads CASSQDQGGYGYTF. In DNA form, the CDR3 reads TGTGCCAGCAGCCAAGATCAAGGGGGCTATGGCTACACCTTC.

The V gene is TRBV5-4, the J gene TRBJ2-3; TRBD2 matches at 15 bases. Losses at the gene ends were 8 bases for V and 4 bases for J; bases not matched to a gene: 2. The CDR3 loop spans 14 amino acids. The germline V gene encodes CDR1 SGHNT and CDR2 YYREEE (reference sequence). The CDR3 region is CARGLAGGADTQYF. Here the CDR3 DNA reads TGTGCCAGGGGACTAGCGGGGGGTGCAGATACGCAGTATTTT. Full variable domain (outside the CDR3, taken from reference TRBV5-4 and TRBJ2-3): ETGVTQSPTHLIKTRGQQVTLRCSSQSGHNTVSWYQQALGQGPQFIFQYYREEENGRGNFPPRFSGLQFPNYSSELNVNALELDDSALYLCARGLAGGADTQYFGPGTRLTVL.

The J gene is TRBJ2-1, the V gene TRBV28, with D possibly being TRBD1 (6 bases). The CDR3 has 15 amino acids. CDR1 is MDHEN and CDR2 is SYDVKM in the germline V gene. Between the trimmed V and J ends, which lost 6 bases and 2 bases, there was a span of 14 bases. DNA for the CDR3: TGTGCCAGCAGCTCCGCCGGGACACCCTACAATGAGCAGTTCTTC. Its protein is CASSSAGTPYNEQFF. Variable domain in full (rest from reference TRBV28 and TRBJ2-1): DVKVTQSSRYLVKRTGEKVFLECVQDMDHENMFWYRQDPGLGLRLIYFSYDVKMKEKGDIPEGYSVSREKKERFSLILESASTNQTSMYLCASSSAGTPYNEQFFGPGTRLTVL.

The chain couples TRBV6-1 to TRBJ2-4; 9 bases line up with TRBD1. CDR1 MNHNS and CDR2 SASEGT come from the germline V gene. Trimming at V came to 8 bases and at J to 1 base, leaving 0 bases not matched to a gene. This CDR3 is built from 13 residues. The CDR3 protein is CASGTGAKNIQYF. The CDR3 DNA is TGTGCCAGCGGGACAGGGGCCAAAAACATTCAGTACTTC.

The chain carries TRBV7-2 and TRBJ2-2, with D maybe TRBD2 (6 bases). Germline V lookup: CDR1 SGHTA, CDR2 FQGNSA. This CDR3 is 15 amino acids long. V lost 2 bases and J 4 bases, leaving 11 bases between the germline ends. The CDR3 loop is CASSLRLESTGELFF. CDR3 DNA: TGTGCCAGCAGCTTACGACTAGAGAGCACCGGGGAGCTGTTTTTT.

This clone was picked up one time. The chain uses TRBV13 and TRBJ2-5, with D unresolved. The CDR3 loop spans 12 amino acids. The germline V gene has CDR1 PRHDT and CDR2 FYEKMQ (reference sequence). The V end was cut by 3 bases, the J end by 4 bases, with 6 bases between. CDR3 DNA sequence: TGTGCCAGCAGCTTCTTTCTAGAGACCCAGTACTTC. Translating it yields CASSFFLETQYF.

The chain combines TRBV15 with TRBJ2-3, with 10 bases aligning to TRBD1. The germline V gene has CDR1 LNHNV and CDR2 YYDKDF (reference sequence). The CDR3 contains 17 residues. Trimming cost V 0 bases and J 2 bases; bases outside gene matches: 5. This CDR3 is CATSRDRQGADTDTQYF. The DNA of the CDR3 is TGTGCCACCAGCAGAGATCGACAGGGGGCGGACACAGATACGCAGTATTTT.

The V and J genes are TRBV5-5 and TRBJ2-7, with D perhaps matching TRBD1 (5 bases). Germline loops: CDR1 SGHKS, CDR2 YYEKEE (reference sequence). The CDR3 runs to 14 residues. V was pared by 4 bases and J by 4 bases, with 15 bases between. CDR3 sequence (DNA): TGTGCCAGCAGCCCGGACAAGGGTTATTACGAGCAGTACTTC. Translation gives CASSPDKGYYEQYF.

The chain joins TRBV7-7 to TRBJ1-6; D remains unclear. With 1 base removed from V and 9 bases from J, the gap between germline ends came to 16 bases. From germline, CDR1 is SSHAT and CDR2 FNYEAQ (reference sequence). The CDR3 is made up of 16 amino acids. The CDR3: CASSLGPPLSGSPLHF. CDR3 coding DNA: TGTGCCAGCAGCTTAGGGCCACCCCTCTCAGGTTCACCCCTCCACTTT.

This sequence joins TRBV15 and TRBJ2-7, with TRBD1 identical over 11 bases. Germline V gives CDR1 LNHNV, CDR2 YYDKDF (reference sequence). With V trimmed by 4 bases and J by 3 bases, 5 bases remained unmatched. The CDR3 has 15 residues. Written as DNA, the CDR3 is TGTGCCACCAGCACCGGACAGGGGGCCAACTACGAGCAGTACTTC. It codes for CATSTGQGANYEQYF. Full variable domain (remainder filled in from reference TRBV15 and TRBJ2-7): DAMVIQNPRYQVTQFGKPVTLSCSQTLNHNVMYWYQQKSSQAPKLLFHYYDKDFNNEADTPDNFQSRRPNTSFCFLDIRSPGLGDTAMYLCATSTGQGANYEQYFGPGTRLTVT.

This rearrangement joins TRBV5-4 to TRBJ2-1; D might be TRBD2 (6 bases). The germline V gene encodes CDR1 SGHNT and CDR2 YYREEE (reference sequence). V dropped 4 bases and J dropped 9 bases, with 17 bases sitting between them. The CDR3 has 14 amino acids. The CDR3 loop is CASSTLGGQGEQFF. The CDR3 region has the DNA TGTGCCAGCAGCACCCTCGGGGGTCAGGGTGAGCAGTTCTTC.

This clone was observed once. The chain joins TRBV7-8 to TRBJ2-1; 9 bases agree with TRBD2. The CDR3 is 16 amino acids. Trimming removed 5 bases from V and 4 bases from J; junction bases left unmatched: 9. Germline assignment: CDR1 SGHVS and CDR2 FQNEAQ. The DNA of the CDR3 is TGTGCCAGCAGCCAGTTAGAGACTAGCGGTTACAATGAGCAGTTCTTC. Amino acids: CASSQLETSGYNEQFF.